This T cell receptor (beta chain) is drawn from a study of blood T cell repertoires in COVID-19. Study context: Spain, Italy and the United States supplied samples that represented acute and convalescent COVID-19. T cells, B-cell-depleted T cells, or PBMCs supplied cDNA or gDNA.

Clones were read by immunoSEQ multiplex PCR, and TCRdb kept only the in-frame ones, dropping some. This sample has about 100,000 clones, with approximately 90% found just once. CDR3 length: 14 residues. With 6 bases removed from V and 1 base from J, the gap between germline ends came to 11 bases. The germline gives CDR1 ENHRY, CDR2 SYGVKD. The specimen sequenced was peripheral blood. The receptor was derived from a woman between 50 and 59 years old with COVID-19, enrolled during active disease. The genes are TRBV10-3 and TRBJ2-3; perhaps TRBD2 as D (6 bases). This CDR3 reads CAISGGGGTDTQYF. DNA of the CDR3: TGTGCCATCAGCGGGGGTGGCGGCACAGATACGCAGTATTTT.